The clone carrying this TCR beta chain was seen a handful of times. The antigen is unknown. This sample was taken from a study of T cell repertoires in cytomegalovirus infection. Study-level results: Clonotype analysis showed dominance of the ex vivo response by HLA-C-restricted CMV-specific TCR beta clonotypes.

TCRdb itself ran the reads through MiXCR, one entry per CDR3 protein. The sample shows roughly 760,000 distinct CDR3 sequences, 35% of them seen only once. Germline loops: CDR1 SGHVS, CDR2 FQNEAQ. V dropped 5 bases and J dropped 5; count of bases not matched to a gene: 10. The CDR3 length is 15 residues. The V and J genes are TRBV7-8 and TRBJ2-5; 8 bases fit TRBD1. The TCR sequence derives from a human donor in good health (CMV status not recorded). Some clones in this sample may be carry-over from other donors' samples. Sequencing used PBMCs. DNA for the CDR3: TGTGCCAGCAGCCATAGCCGAGACAGGGGTGAGACCCAGTACTTC. Amino acids: CASSHSRDRGETQYF. The full variable domain, its missing parts supplied by reference TRBV7-8 and TRBJ2-5, is GAGVSQSPRYKVAKRGQDVALRCDPISGHVSLFWYQQALGQGPEFLTYFQNEAQLDKSGLPSDRFFAERPEGSVSTLKIQRTQQEDSAVYLCASSHSRDRGETQYFGPGTRLLVL.